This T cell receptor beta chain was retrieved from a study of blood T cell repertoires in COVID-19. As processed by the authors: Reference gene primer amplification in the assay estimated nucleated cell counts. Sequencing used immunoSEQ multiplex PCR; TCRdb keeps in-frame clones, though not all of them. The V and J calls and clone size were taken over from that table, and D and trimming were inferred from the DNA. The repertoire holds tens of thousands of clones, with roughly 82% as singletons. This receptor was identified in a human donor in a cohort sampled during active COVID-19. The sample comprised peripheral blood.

Here the CDR3 reads CASSAGTRGHEQFF. In DNA form, the CDR3 reads TGCGCCAGCAGCGCGGGGACCCGAGGTCATGAGCAGTTCTTC. This chain connects TRBV5-1 to TRBJ2-1, with D maybe TRBD2 (6 bases). Germline lookup yields CDR1 SGHRS and CDR2 YFSETQ. This CDR3 is built from 14 residues. The V and J ends lost 4 bases and 8 bases respectively, with 16 bases between them. The entire variable domain, with the rest obtained from reference TRBV5-1 and TRBJ2-1, is as follows: KAGVTQTPRYLIKTRGQQVTLSCSPISGHRSVSWYQQTPGQGLQFLFEYFSETQRNKGNFPGRFSGRQFSNSRSEMNVSTLELGDSALYLCASSAGTRGHEQFFGPGTRLTVL.